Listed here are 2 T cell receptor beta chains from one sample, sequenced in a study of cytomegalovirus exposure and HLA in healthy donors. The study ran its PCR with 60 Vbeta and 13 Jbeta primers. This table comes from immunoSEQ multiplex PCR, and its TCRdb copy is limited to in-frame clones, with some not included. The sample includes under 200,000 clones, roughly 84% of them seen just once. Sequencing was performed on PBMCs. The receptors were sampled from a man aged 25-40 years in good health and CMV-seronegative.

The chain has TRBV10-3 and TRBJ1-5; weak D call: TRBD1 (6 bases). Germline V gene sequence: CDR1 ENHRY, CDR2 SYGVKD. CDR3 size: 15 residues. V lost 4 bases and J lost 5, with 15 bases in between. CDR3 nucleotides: TGTGCCATCAGTGTCCGGTCAGGGGTAGATCAGCCCCAGCATTTT. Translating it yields CAISVRSGVDQPQHF.

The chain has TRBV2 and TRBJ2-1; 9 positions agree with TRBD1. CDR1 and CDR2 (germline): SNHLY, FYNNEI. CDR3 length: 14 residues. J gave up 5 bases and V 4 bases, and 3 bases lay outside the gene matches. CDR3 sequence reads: CASSAQGADNEQFF. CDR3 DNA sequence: TGTGCCAGCAGTGCACAGGGGGCGGACAATGAGCAGTTCTTC.